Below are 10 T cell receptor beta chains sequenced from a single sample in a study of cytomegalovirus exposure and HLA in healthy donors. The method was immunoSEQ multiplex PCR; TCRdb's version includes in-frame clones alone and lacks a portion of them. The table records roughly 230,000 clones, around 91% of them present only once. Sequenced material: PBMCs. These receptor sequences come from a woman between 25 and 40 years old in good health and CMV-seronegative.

The CDR3 loop reads CASSETTSGNTIYF. The CDR3 bases are TGTGCCAGCAGTGAAACAACCTCTGGAAACACCATATATTTT. The genes are TRBV25-1 and TRBJ1-3; D ambiguous. This CDR3 contains 14 residues. The germline V gene encodes CDR1 MGHDK and CDR2 SYGVNS. V was shortened by 2 bases and J by 0 bases, with 5 bases between the two germline ends.

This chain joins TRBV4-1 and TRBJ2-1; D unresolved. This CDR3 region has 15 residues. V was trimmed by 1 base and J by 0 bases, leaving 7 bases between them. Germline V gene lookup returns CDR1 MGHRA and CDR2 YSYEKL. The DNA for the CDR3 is TGCGCCAGCAGCCAAGTGGACGACTCCTACAATGAGCAGTTCTTC. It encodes CASSQVDDSYNEQFF.

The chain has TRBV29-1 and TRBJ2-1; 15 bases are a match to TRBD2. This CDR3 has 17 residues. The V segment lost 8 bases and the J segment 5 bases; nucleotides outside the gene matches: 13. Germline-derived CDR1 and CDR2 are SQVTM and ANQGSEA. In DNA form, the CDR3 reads TGCAGCTCTGGGGGACTAGCGGGAGGTTTTAACAACAATGAGCAGTTCTTC. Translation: CSSGGLAGGFNNNEQFF.

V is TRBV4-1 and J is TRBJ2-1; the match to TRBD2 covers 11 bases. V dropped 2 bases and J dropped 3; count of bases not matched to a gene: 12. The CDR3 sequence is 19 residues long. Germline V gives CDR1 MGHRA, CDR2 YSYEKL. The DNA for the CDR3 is TGCGCCAGCAGCCAAATCCTGATAGGGACTAGCGGAAACTACAATGAGCAGTTCTTC. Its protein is CASSQILIGTSGNYNEQFF.

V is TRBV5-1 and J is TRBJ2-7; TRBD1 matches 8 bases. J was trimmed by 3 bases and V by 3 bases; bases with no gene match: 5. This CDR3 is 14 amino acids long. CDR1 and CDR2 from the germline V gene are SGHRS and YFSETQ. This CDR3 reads CASSSFGQGYEQYF. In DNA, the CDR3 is TGCGCCAGCAGCTCGTTTGGACAGGGCTACGAGCAGTACTTC.

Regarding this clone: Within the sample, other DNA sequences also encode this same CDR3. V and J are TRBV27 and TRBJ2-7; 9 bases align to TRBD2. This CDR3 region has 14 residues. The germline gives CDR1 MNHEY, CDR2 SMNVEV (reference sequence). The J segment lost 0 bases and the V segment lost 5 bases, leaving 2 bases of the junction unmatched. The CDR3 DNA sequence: TGTGCCAGCAGTCTAGCGGGGAGCTCCTACGAGCAGTACTTC. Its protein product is CASSLAGSSYEQYF.

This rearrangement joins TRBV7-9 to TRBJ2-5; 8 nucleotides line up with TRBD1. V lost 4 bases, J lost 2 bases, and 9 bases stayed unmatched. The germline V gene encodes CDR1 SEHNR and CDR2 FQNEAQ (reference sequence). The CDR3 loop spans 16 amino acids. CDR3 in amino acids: CASSSSQGGQQETQYF. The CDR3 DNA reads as TGTGCCAGCAGCTCTTCACAGGGGGGACAACAAGAGACCCAGTACTTC.

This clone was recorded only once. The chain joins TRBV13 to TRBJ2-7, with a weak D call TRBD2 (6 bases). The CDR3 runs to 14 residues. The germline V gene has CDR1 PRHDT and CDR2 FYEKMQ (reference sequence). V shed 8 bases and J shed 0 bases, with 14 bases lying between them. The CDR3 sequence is CASAGRDYSYEQYF. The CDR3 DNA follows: TGTGCCAGCGCAGGGCGGGATTACTCCTACGAGCAGTACTTC. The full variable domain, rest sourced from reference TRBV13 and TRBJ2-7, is AAGVIQSPRHLIKEKRETATLKCYPIPRHDTVYWYQQGPGQDPQFLISFYEKMQSDKGSIPDRFSAQQFSDYHSELNMSSLELGDSALYFCASAGRDYSYEQYFGPGTRLTVT.

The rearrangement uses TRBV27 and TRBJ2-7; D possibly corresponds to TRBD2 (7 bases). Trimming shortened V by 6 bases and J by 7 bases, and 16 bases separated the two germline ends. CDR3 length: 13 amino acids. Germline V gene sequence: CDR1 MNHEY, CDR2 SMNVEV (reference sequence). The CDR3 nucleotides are TGTGCCAGCAGCATCCCTAGGGGGGGGGAGCAGTACTTC. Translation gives CASSIPRGGEQYF.

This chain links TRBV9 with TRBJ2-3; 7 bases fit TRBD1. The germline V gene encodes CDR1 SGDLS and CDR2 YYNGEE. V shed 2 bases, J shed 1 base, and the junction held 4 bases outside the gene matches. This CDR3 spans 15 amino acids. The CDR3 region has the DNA TGTGCCAGCAGCGTGGGGACAGACCGCACAGATACGCAGTATTTT. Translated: CASSVGTDRTDTQYF.